The 20 T cell receptor beta chains below all came from one sample that was sequenced in a study of cytomegalovirus exposure and HLA in healthy donors. A multiplex PCR was run with 60 Vbeta primers and 13 Jbeta primers. Assay: immunoSEQ multiplex PCR; the TCRdb copy retains only in-frame clones and omits some. The sample lists 150,000 or so clones; roughly 72% were seen once. Sequenced sample: PBMCs. All receptors derive from a man aged 30 to 45 in good health and CMV-seronegative.

This chain joins TRBV7-2 and TRBJ1-1, with D possibly TRBD1 on 6 matching bases. There are 15 residues in the CDR3. Germline CDR1 and CDR2: SGHTA and FQGNSA. Between the trimmed V and J ends, which lost 4 bases and 6 bases, there was a span of 18 bases. DNA for the CDR3: TGTGCCAGCAGCTCAGTTCCAGGGGTAGGCGCTGAAGCTTTCTTT. It codes for CASSSVPGVGAEAFF.

This chain joins TRBV2 and TRBJ1-1; D is unclear. The CDR3 is 13 amino acids. Per germline, CDR1 SNHLY and CDR2 FYNNEI. Trimming took off 7 bases at V and 1 base at J, with 10 bases between the two ends. Here the CDR3 DNA reads TGTGCCAGCATCTTGGAGGGGAACACTGAAGCTTTCTTT. It specifies CASILEGNTEAFF.

The CDR3 is CASSAGTGVSEAFF. The DNA of the CDR3 is TGTGCCAGCAGCGCAGGGACAGGGGTCTCTGAAGCTTTCTTT. The V call is TRBV7-9, the J call TRBJ1-1; 10 nucleotides match TRBD1. The V and J ends lost 5 bases and 6 bases, in that order; junction bases with no gene match: 6. Germline V CDR1 and CDR2: SEHNR, FQNEAQ (reference sequence). The CDR3 contains 14 residues. The whole variable domain, filled in from reference TRBV7-9 and TRBJ1-1, reads DTGVSQNPRHKITKRGQNVTFRCDPISEHNRLYWYRQTLGQGPEFLTYFQNEAQLEKSRLLSDRFSAERPKGSFSTLEIQRTEQGDSAMYLCASSAGTGVSEAFFGQGTRLTVV.

The chain links TRBV6-6 to TRBJ1-4, with 9 nucleotides matching TRBD1. V was pared by 6 bases and J by 3 bases, with 8 bases of the junction left unmatched. The germline V gene encodes CDR1 MNHNY and CDR2 SVGAGI (reference sequence). The CDR3 spans 16 residues. Here the CDR3 DNA reads TGTGCCAGCAGCCTTTACCACAGGGGGCCTAATGAAAAACTGTTTTTT. Translating it yields CASSLYHRGPNEKLFF.

The chain uses TRBV27 and TRBJ2-5; D is unresolved. CDR1 is MNHEY, CDR2 SMNVEV, per germline (reference sequence). CDR3 size: 13 residues. The V end lost 2 bases, the J end lost 4 bases, and 8 bases lay between the germline ends. The CDR3 DNA reads as TGTGCCAGCAGTTTAGCGGCCCTAGAGACCCAGTACTTC. This codes for CASSLAALETQYF.

The chain uses TRBV7-9 and TRBJ1-2; 7 nucleotides agree with TRBD1. Unmatched junction bases numbered 7, after V lost 3 bases and J lost 6 bases. The germline gives CDR1 SEHNR, CDR2 FQNEAQ (reference sequence). This CDR3 region has 14 residues. CDR3 nucleotides: TGTGCCAGCAGCTTGGGGGCAGGGGGGCATGGCTACACCTTC. Protein: CASSLGAGGHGYTF.

The chain is built from TRBV7-2 and TRBJ2-3; 7 nucleotides line up with TRBD1. Germline values: CDR1 SGHTA, CDR2 FQGNSA. The CDR3 consists of 16 residues. The V and J ends lost 1 base and 7 bases, in that order; junction bases with no gene match: 11. The CDR3 here is CASSLEGTDFLNTQYF. CDR3 nucleotides: TGTGCCAGCAGCTTAGAGGGGACAGATTTTTTGAATACGCAGTATTTT. Using reference TRBV7-2 and TRBJ2-3 for the parts outside the CDR3, the full variable domain is GAGVSQSPSNKVTEKGKDVELRCDPISGHTALYWYRQSLGQGLEFLIYFQGNSAPDKSGLPSDRFSAERTGGSVSTLTIQRTQQEDSAVYLCASSLEGTDFLNTQYFGPGTRLTVL.

The gene calls are TRBV4-2 and TRBJ1-6; D gene ambiguous. Per germline, CDR1 LGHNA and CDR2 YNFKEQ. Trimming took off 0 bases at V and 0 bases at J, with 9 bases between the two ends. The CDR3 has 17 amino acids. CDR3 loop: CASSQDGQFSYNSPLHF. In DNA, the CDR3 is TGTGCCAGCAGCCAAGATGGGCAGTTCTCCTATAATTCACCCCTCCACTTT.

CDR3 in DNA: TGTGCCAGCAGTACAGGGGTGAGAAATTCACCCCTCCACTTT. It codes for CASSTGVRNSPLHF. The chain has TRBV6-5 and TRBJ1-6, with 7 bases fitting TRBD1. J was trimmed by 7 bases and V by 5 bases; bases with no gene match: 5. The CDR3 sequence is 14 residues long. The germline V gene has CDR1 MNHEY and CDR2 SVGAGI.

This clone was seen a few times. The rearrangement links TRBV2 to TRBJ2-2; 7 bases line up with TRBD1. Germline V gives CDR1 SNHLY, CDR2 FYNNEI. J gave up 0 bases and V 7 bases, and 5 bases lay outside the gene matches. The CDR3 consists of 15 residues. CDR3 in amino acids: CASNRDSANTGELFF. The CDR3 nucleotides are TGTGCCAGCAACCGGGACAGCGCGAACACCGGGGAGCTGTTTTTT.

The chain uses TRBV28 and TRBJ2-5; 7 bases align to TRBD2. Trimming removed 7 bases from V and 0 bases from J; junction bases left unmatched: 17. CDR1 and CDR2 from the germline V gene are MDHEN and SYDVKM. This CDR3 has 18 amino acids. CDR3 loop: CASTFGGTGTQYQETQYF. CDR3 nucleotide sequence: TGTGCCAGCACCTTCGGGGGGACCGGGACTCAGTACCAAGAGACCCAGTACTTC.

The CDR3 region is CAISGGQGWDEQYF. CDR3 bases: TGTGCCATCAGTGGGGGACAGGGTTGGGACGAGCAGTACTTC. The J gene is TRBJ2-7, the V gene TRBV10-3; 9 bases are a match to TRBD1. Trimming took 4 bases from V and 5 from J; bases not matched to a gene: 6. Germline CDR1 and CDR2: ENHRY and SYGVKD. The CDR3 has 14 residues.

The V call is TRBV7-8, the J call TRBJ2-7; 9 nucleotides line up with TRBD1. The length of the CDR3 is 17 residues. The germline V gene has CDR1 SGHVS and CDR2 FQNEAQ. The ends lost 1 base at V and 2 bases at J; junction bases unmatched: 9. CDR3 region: CASSLGRWTGDAYEQYF. The CDR3 DNA reads TGTGCCAGCAGCTTAGGTCGTTGGACAGGGGACGCCTACGAGCAGTACTTC.

This clone was counted only a few times. The CDR3 nucleotides read TGTGCCAGCAGAAACAACGGACAGGGAAATCAGCCCCAGCATTTT. Its protein product is CASRNNGQGNQPQHF. This chain uses TRBV6-6 with TRBJ1-5, with TRBD1 identical over 8 bases. Per the germline V gene, CDR1 is MNHNY and CDR2 is SVGAGI (reference sequence). The length of the CDR3 is 15 residues. V was pared by 6 bases and J by 4 bases, with 8 bases of the junction left unmatched.

V gene TRBV7-2 combines with J gene TRBJ1-4; 7 positions agree with TRBD1. Germline V gives CDR1 SGHTA, CDR2 FQGNSA. The CDR3 extends over 14 amino acids. Unmatched junction bases numbered 7, after V lost 4 bases and J lost 8 bases. For the CDR3, the DNA is TGTGCCAGCAGCTATCGGACAGGCGACGAAAAACTGTTTTTT. Amino acid sequence: CASSYRTGDEKLFF.

Regarding this clone: One junction end disagrees with the germline gene, perhaps due to a read error. The chain couples TRBV19 to TRBJ2-3, with a tentative D call TRBD1 (7 bases). The CDR3 has 15 amino acids. Germline CDR1 LNHDA, CDR2 SQIVND (reference sequence). The CDR3 sequence: CASSRTQGGTDTPYF. The CDR3 DNA reads TGTGCCAGTAGTAGAACCCAGGGGGGCACAGATACGCCGTATTTT. Based on the CDR3 plus reference TRBV19 and TRBJ2-3, the full variable domain is DGGITQSPKYLFRKEGQNVTLSCEQNLNHDAMYWYRQDPGQGLRLIYYSQIVNDFQKGDIAEGYSVSREKKESFPLTVTSAQKNPTAFYLCASSRTQGGTDTPYFGPGTRLTVL.

This chain connects TRBV18 to TRBJ1-2; 9 nucleotides match TRBD1. Germline CDR1 reads KGHSH; CDR2 reads LQKENI. The CDR3 extends over 16 amino acids. V trimming: 4 bases; J trimming: 1 base; junction bases outside the gene matches: 7. The CDR3 nucleotides read TGTGCCAGCTCACTGAAGGAGGGACAGGGTAACTATGGCTACACCTTC. It codes for CASSLKEGQGNYGYTF.

The chain employs TRBV21-1 and TRBJ1-5. TRBV21-1 counts as a pseudogene. The CDR3 consists of 20 residues. This CDR3 reads CASSKGLGRGPHTSNQPQHF. CDR3 nucleotide sequence: TGTGCCAGCAGCAAGGGGTTGGGGCGGGGGCCTCATACCAGCAATCAGCCCCAGCATTTT.

V gene TRBV4-3 combines with J gene TRBJ1-1; unclear D gene. CDR3 size: 15 residues. Germline V gene sequence: CDR1 LGHNA, CDR2 YSLEER. Between the trimmed V and J ends, which lost 4 bases and 5 bases, there was a span of 17 bases. CDR3 sequence: CASSRDPTPGTEAFF. DNA of the CDR3: TGCGCCAGCAGCCGAGACCCGACCCCCGGGACTGAAGCTTTCTTT.

The chain recombines TRBV29-1 with TRBJ1-2; TRBD1 might be the D (6 bases). This CDR3 has 14 residues. The ends were cut back, 3 bases at V and 4 bases at J, with 15 bases in the middle. The germline V gene encodes CDR1 SQVTM and CDR2 ANQGSEA. CDR3 protein: CSVDPGARGYGYTF. The CDR3 DNA follows: TGCAGCGTTGACCCAGGGGCAAGGGGCTATGGCTACACCTTC.